This T cell receptor beta chain was recovered during a study of cytomegalovirus exposure and HLA in healthy donors. Study in general: It was reported in a later analysis that the same platform had been used for the 120 validation repertoires as for the 550 to 700 first-cohort repertoires.

Clones were read by immunoSEQ multiplex PCR, and TCRdb kept only the in-frame ones, dropping some. The sample carries roughly 300,000 clones, roughly 87% recorded once. CDR1 is MNHEY, CDR2 SMNVEV, per germline (reference sequence). V was cut by 6 bases and J by 3 bases, with 6 bases left in between. The CDR3 is 11 amino acids. Remarks on this clone: Its antigen is unidentified.

Study outcomes and limitations: Most TCR sequences were rare, but some public TCRs occurred in many donors. It was confirmed in vitro that a few of the CMV-associated chains were specific for CMV antigens.

The sequence derives from a woman in her twenties or thirties in good health and CMV-seropositive. Sequencing used PBMCs. The V gene is TRBV27, the J gene TRBJ2-7, with D hard to call. The DNA of the CDR3 is TGTGCCAGCAGAATTCACTACGAGCAGTACTTC. Its protein is CASRIHYEQYF.